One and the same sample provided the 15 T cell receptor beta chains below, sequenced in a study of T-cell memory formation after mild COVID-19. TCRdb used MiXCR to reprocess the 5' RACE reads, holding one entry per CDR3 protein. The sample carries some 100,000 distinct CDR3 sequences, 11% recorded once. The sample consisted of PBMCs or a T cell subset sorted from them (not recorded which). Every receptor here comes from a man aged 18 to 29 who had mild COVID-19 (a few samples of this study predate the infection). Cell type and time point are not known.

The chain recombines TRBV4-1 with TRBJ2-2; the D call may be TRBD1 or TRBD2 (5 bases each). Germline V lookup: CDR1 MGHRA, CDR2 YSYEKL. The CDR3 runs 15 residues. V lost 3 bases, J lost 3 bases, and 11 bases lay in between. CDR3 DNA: TGCGCCAGCAGCCAGTATGTGGGGGACACCGGGGAGCTGTTTTTT. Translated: CASSQYVGDTGELFF.

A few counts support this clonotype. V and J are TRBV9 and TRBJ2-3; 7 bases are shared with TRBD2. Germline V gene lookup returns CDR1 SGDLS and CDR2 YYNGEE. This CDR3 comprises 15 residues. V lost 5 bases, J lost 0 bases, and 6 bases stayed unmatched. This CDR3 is CASRASGSSTDTQYF. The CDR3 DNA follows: TGTGCCAGCAGAGCTAGCGGATCTAGCACAGATACGCAGTATTTT.

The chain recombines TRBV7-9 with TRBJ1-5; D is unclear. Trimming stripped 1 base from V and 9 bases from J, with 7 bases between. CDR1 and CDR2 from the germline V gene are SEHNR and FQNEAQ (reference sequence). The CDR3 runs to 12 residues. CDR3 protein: CASSLGFGPQHF. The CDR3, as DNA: TGTGCCAGCAGCTTAGGGTTCGGGCCCCAGCATTTT. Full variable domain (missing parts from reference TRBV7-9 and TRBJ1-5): DTGVSQNPRHKITKRGQNVTFRCDPISEHNRLYWYRQTLGQGPEFLTYFQNEAQLEKSRLLSDRFSAERPKGSFSTLEIQRTEQGDSAMYLCASSLGFGPQHFGDGTRLSIL.

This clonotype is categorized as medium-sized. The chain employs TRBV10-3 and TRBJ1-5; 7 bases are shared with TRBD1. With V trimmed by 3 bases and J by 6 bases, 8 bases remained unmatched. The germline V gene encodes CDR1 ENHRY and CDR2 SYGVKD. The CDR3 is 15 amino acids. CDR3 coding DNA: TGTGCCATCAGTGATTTTGACAGGGTGGGTCAGCCCCAGCATTTT. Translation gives CAISDFDRVGQPQHF.

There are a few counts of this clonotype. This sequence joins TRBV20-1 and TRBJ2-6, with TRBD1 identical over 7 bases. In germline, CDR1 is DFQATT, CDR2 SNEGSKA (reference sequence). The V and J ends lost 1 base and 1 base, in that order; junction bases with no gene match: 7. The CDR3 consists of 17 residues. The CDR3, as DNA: TGCAGTGCTAGAGCCAGACAGGGCGATTCTGGGGCCAACGTCCTGACTTTC. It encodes CSARARQGDSGANVLTF.

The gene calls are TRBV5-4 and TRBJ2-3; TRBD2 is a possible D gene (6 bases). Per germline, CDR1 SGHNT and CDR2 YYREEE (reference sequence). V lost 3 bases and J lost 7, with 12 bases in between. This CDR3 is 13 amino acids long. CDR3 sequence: CASSSPGVYTQYF. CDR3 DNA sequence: TGTGCCAGCAGCTCTCCGGGGGTCTATACGCAGTATTTT.

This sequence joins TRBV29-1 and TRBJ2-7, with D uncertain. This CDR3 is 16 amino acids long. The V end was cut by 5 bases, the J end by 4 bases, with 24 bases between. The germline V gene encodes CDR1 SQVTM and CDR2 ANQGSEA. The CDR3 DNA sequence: TGCAGCGTTATTCCGGACGGAACAACCCAATTGTACGAGCAGTACGTC. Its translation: CSVIPDGTTQLYEQYV.

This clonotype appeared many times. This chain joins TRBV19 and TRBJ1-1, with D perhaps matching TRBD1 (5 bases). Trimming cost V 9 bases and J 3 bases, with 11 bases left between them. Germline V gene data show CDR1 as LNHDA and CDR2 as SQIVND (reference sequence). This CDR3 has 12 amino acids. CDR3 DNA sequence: TGTGCCAGCACAAGGGGTTACACTGAAGCTTTCTTT. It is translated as CASTRGYTEAFF.

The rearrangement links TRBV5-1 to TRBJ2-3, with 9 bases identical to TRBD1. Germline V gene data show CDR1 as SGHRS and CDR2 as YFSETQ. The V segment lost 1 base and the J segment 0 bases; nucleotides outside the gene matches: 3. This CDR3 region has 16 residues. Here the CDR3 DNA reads TGCGCCAGCAGCTTGTACGGGACAGGGAGCACAGATACGCAGTATTTT. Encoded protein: CASSLYGTGSTDTQYF.

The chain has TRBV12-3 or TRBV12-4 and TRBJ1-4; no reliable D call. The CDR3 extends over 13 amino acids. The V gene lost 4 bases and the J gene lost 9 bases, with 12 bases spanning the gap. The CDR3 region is CASSSSTVKKLFF. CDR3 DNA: TGTGCCAGCAGTTCGTCAACGGTCAAAAAACTGTTTTTT.

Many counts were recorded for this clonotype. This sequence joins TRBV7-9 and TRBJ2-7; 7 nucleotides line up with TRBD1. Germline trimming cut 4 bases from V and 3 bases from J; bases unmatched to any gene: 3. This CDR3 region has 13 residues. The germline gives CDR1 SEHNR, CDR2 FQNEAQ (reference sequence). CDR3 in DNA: TGTGCCAGCAGCTCAGGGGACAGCTACGAGCAGTACTTC. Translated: CASSSGDSYEQYF. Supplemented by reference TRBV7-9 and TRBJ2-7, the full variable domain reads DTGVSQNPRHKITKRGQNVTFRCDPISEHNRLYWYRQTLGQGPEFLTYFQNEAQLEKSRLLSDRFSAERPKGSFSTLEIQRTEQGDSAMYLCASSSGDSYEQYFGPGTRLTVT.

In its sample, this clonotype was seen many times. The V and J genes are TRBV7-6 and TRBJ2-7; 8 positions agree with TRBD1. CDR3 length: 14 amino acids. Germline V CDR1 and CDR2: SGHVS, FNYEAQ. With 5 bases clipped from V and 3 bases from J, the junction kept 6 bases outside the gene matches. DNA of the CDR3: TGTGCCAGCAGCGACCGGGACAGGAACTACGAGCAGTACTTC. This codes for CASSDRDRNYEQYF.

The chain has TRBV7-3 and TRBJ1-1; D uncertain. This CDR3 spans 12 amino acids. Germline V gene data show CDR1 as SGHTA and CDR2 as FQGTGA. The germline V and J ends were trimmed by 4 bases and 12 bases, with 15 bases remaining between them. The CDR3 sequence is CASSSGSSGSFF. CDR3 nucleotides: TGTGCCAGCAGCTCCGGATCCTCCGGGTCTTTCTTT.

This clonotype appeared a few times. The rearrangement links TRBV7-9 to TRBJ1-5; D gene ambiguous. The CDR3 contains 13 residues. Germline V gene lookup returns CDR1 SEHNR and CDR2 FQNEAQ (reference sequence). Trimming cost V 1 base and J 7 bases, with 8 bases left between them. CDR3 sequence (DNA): TGTGCCAGCAGCTTAGGGGGAAGACAGCCCCAGCATTTT. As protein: CASSLGGRQPQHF.

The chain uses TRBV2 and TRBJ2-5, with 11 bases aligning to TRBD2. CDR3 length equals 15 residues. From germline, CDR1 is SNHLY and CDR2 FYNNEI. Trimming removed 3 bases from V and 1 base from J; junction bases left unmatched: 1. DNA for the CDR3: TGTGCCAGCAGTGAGACTAGCGGGGCCCAAGAGACCCAGTACTTC. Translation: CASSETSGAQETQYF.